This entry lists 21 T cell receptor beta chains sequenced from one sample in a study of immune heterogeneity within non-small cell lung tumors. At approximately 600 ng per sample, bulk tumor genomic DNA provided the template. Surgery yielded several widely spaced biopsies per primary tumor. Those enrolled were patients newly diagnosed with untreated non-small cell lung cancer and undergoing curative surgery. CDR3 of TCR beta was amplified by multiplex PCR that used 32 V and 13 J primers. TCRdb independently ran MiXCR on the multiplex PCR reads; one entry per CDR3 protein. The table has about 7,200 distinct CDR3 sequences, roughly a fifth seen once; the top ten hold roughly 15%. The sample taken for sequencing was lung tumor tissue. The receptors come from a man aged 55 to 70 with non-small cell lung cancer.

By sample share, this clonotype is medium-sized. The rearrangement uses TRBV7-2 and TRBJ1-5; the D gene is possibly TRBD1 (5 bases). This CDR3 region has 14 residues. Trimming took 5 bases from V and 5 from J, leaving 13 bases between them. Germline CDR1 and CDR2: SGHTA and FQGNSA. The chain's CDR3 is CASSQGTVYQPQHF. CDR3 DNA: TGTGCCAGCAGCCAAGGGACGGTTTATCAGCCCCAGCATTTT.

This clonotype counts as medium-sized. The CDR3 sequence: CASSYGGVSYEQYF. CDR3 coding DNA: TGTGCCAGCAGTTATGGGGGGGTCTCCTACGAGCAGTACTTC. The chain combines TRBV12-3 or TRBV12-4 with TRBJ2-7; 7 bases match TRBD2. The CDR3 contains 14 residues. J gave up 0 bases and V 4 bases, and 3 bases lay outside the gene matches.

Points on this clonotype: This could be a read error, since a much larger clone is one nucleotide away. J is TRBJ2-1 and V is TRBV7-9, with 8 bases matching TRBD1. The germline gives CDR1 SEHNR, CDR2 FQNEAQ (reference sequence). The V gene end was trimmed by 5 bases and the J gene end by 14 bases; junction bases not matched to a gene: 5. The CDR3 contains 11 residues. CDR3 amino acids: CASSLDRVKFF. The CDR3 DNA reads as TGTGCCAGCAGCCTGGACAGGGTTAAGTTCTTC.

This clonotype was seen only a few times. Possible read error: a much larger clone is one base away. The gene calls are TRBV19 and TRBJ1-3, with D unresolved. The CDR3 runs to 17 residues. The germline CDR1 and CDR2 sequences are LNHDA and SQIVND (reference sequence). Trimming took off 10 bases at V and 0 bases at J, with 22 bases between the two ends. CDR3 protein: CAISPARSALSGNTIYF. The CDR3 nucleotides read TGTGCCATTAGCCCCGCTAGGTCCGCACTCTCTGGAAACACCATATATTTT.

The table lists this clonotype with a few counts. J is TRBJ1-5 and V is TRBV5-4; no clear D. V lost 2 bases and J 4 bases, leaving 7 bases between the germline ends. CDR3 length equals 13 residues. CDR1 and CDR2 (germline): SGHNT, YYREEE (reference sequence). The CDR3 here is CASSLGANQPQHF. The DNA of the CDR3 is TGTGCCAGCAGCTTAGGAGCAAATCAGCCCCAGCATTTT.

About this clonotype itself: Just one base apart from a much larger clone, this may be a read error. The J gene is TRBJ2-3, the V gene TRBV4-1; D perhaps matches TRBD2 (7 bases). The CDR3 contains 20 residues. Germline CDR1 is MGHRA and CDR2 is YSYEKL. CDR3 residues: CASRQDWGREPRLATDTQYF. The CDR3 DNA is TGCGCCAGCCGCCAAGATTGGGGGCGGGAGCCCCGTTTAGCCACAGATACGCAGTATTTT.

This clonotype ranks as medium-sized. The CDR3 loop is CASSRDRVTNEKLFF. Here the CDR3 DNA reads TGTGCCAGCAGCCGCGACAGGGTAACTAATGAAAAACTGTTTTTT. This sequence joins TRBV3-1 and TRBJ1-4; TRBD1 matches 7 bases. This CDR3 contains 15 residues. Looked up from germline, CDR1 is LGHDT and CDR2 is YNNKEL (reference sequence). Germline trimming cut 4 bases from V and 1 base from J; bases unmatched to any gene: 3.

In its sample, this clonotype ranks as medium-sized. The V call is TRBV5-1, the J call TRBJ1-4, with no clear D. This CDR3 spans 16 amino acids. Looked up from germline, CDR1 is SGHRS and CDR2 is YFSETQ. Trimming took 4 bases from V and 5 from J, leaving 18 bases between them. The CDR3 DNA sequence: TGCGCCAGCAGCCGATCCCCAGGTCTAGGGAATGAAAAACTGTTTTTT. Translation: CASSRSPGLGNEKLFF.

This clonotype has more than one count but fewer than ten. The CDR3 DNA reads as TGTGCCAGCAGCCAGCTAGCGGCTAACACAGATACGCAGTATTTT. This encodes CASSQLAANTDTQYF. The rearrangement joins TRBV9 to TRBJ2-3; 7 positions match TRBD2. Germline-derived CDR1 and CDR2 are SGDLS and YYNGEE. The CDR3 has 15 residues. J was trimmed by 2 bases and V by 4 bases; bases with no gene match: 7.

This clonotype has a count of ten or more. The chain couples TRBV4-1 to TRBJ2-1; 8 positions match TRBD1. Losses at the gene ends were 1 base for V and 5 bases for J; bases not matched to a gene: 7. CDR1 is MGHRA and CDR2 is YSYEKL in the germline V gene. The CDR3 loop spans 16 amino acids. As DNA, the CDR3 is TGCGCCAGCAGCCAAGGAAACCAGGGGGCTAACAATGAGCAGTTCTTC. Translation: CASSQGNQGANNEQFF.

This clonotype is medium-sized. The rearrangement links TRBV19 to TRBJ1-5; D is perhaps TRBD1 (5 bases). The V gene's germline CDR1 is LNHDA and CDR2 SQIVND (reference sequence). There are 13 residues in the CDR3. The V and J ends lost 5 bases and 4 bases respectively, with 9 bases between them. CDR3 sequence: CASSHDRNQPQHF. The CDR3, as DNA: TGTGCCAGTAGTCACGACAGAAATCAGCCCCAGCATTTT.

This clonotype ranks as medium-sized. The chain has TRBV20-1 and TRBJ2-1, with D perhaps matching TRBD1 (5 bases). Germline V gene sequence: CDR1 DFQATT, CDR2 SNEGSKA (reference sequence). The V and J ends lost 0 bases and 8 bases respectively, with 17 bases between them. The CDR3 totals 15 residues. In DNA form, the CDR3 reads TGCAGTGCTAGAGATTTTAAGGGGTCGTCGGATGAGCAGTTCTTC. This translates into CSARDFKGSSDEQFF.

By its share, this clonotype is medium-sized. This chain joins TRBV10-3 and TRBJ2-7, with 7 positions matching TRBD1. The germline V gene has CDR1 ENHRY and CDR2 SYGVKD. This CDR3 has 14 amino acids. After removal of 3 bases from V and 4 bases from J, the junction contained 6 bases not matched to a gene. In DNA, the CDR3 is TGTGCCATCAGTGAAGGGGGCTTTAGGTACGAGCAGTACTTC. This encodes CAISEGGFRYEQYF.

This clonotype was counted ten times or more. This rearrangement joins TRBV12-3 or TRBV12-4 to TRBJ2-5; a possible D gene is TRBD2 (6 bases). CDR3 length: 15 residues. Trimming took off 6 bases at V and 4 bases at J, with 18 bases between the two ends. The CDR3: CASSPNVGGRETQYF. As DNA, the CDR3 is TGTGCCAGCAGCCCAAATGTCGGGGGTCGAGAGACCCAGTACTTC.

Concerning this clonotype: A single base separates this from a much larger clone, so it may be a read error. The gene calls are TRBV28 and TRBJ1-5; the D gene is possibly TRBD1 (5 bases). The germline V and J ends were trimmed by 9 bases and 0 bases, with 15 bases remaining between them. CDR3 length: 15 residues. CDR1 is MDHEN, CDR2 SYDVKM, per germline. The CDR3 bases are TGTGCCAGAAGCTACGGGGGTTCTAGCAATCAGCCCCAGCATTTT. It codes for CARSYGGSSNQPQHF.

Concerning this clonotype: A much larger clone is a single base away; this may be a read error. V is TRBV6-9 and J is TRBJ1-6; D is uncertain. Germline lookup yields CDR1 MNHGY and CDR2 SVAAGI. Trimming left V 6 bases short and J 5 bases short, with 8 bases between. The CDR3 consists of 13 residues. DNA of the CDR3: TGTGCCAGCAGCTATATTAATAATTCACCCCTCCACTTT. It encodes CASSYINNSPLHF.

On this clonotype: This is likely a read error, given that the CDR3 carries no conserved phenylalanine or tryptophan at its end. This chain joins TRBV20-1 and TRBJ1-6, with a weak D call TRBD1 (5 bases). V lost 1 base, J lost 8 bases, and 18 bases lay in between. Germline V gene sequence: CDR1 DFQATT, CDR2 SNEGSKA (reference sequence). CDR3 length equals 16 residues. This chain's CDR3 is CSARAGGGVRDSPLHL. DNA of the CDR3: TGCAGTGCTAGAGCTGGGGGGGGGGTTAGGGATTCACCCCTCCACCTT.

Judged by abundance, this clonotype is medium-sized. The genes are TRBV20-1 and TRBJ2-1; a weak D match, TRBD2 (6 bases). V shed 0 bases and J shed 2 bases, with 20 bases lying between them. There are 18 residues in the CDR3. From germline, CDR1 is DFQATT and CDR2 SNEGSKA (reference sequence). DNA for the CDR3: TGCAGTGCTAGAGATCCAAGTTCTGCGCTAGCGACCTACAATGAGCAGTTCTTC. Translation: CSARDPSSALATYNEQFF.

This clonotype was seen repeatedly, ten times or more. The gene calls are TRBV20-1 and TRBJ2-1, with 13 bases aligning to TRBD2. J lost 7 bases, V lost 5 bases, and 5 bases had no gene match. CDR1 and CDR2 from the germline V gene are DFQATT and SNEGSKA (reference sequence). The CDR3 length is 14 residues. DNA of the CDR3: TGCAGTGCTGTCGGGACTAGCGGGATTAATGAGCAGTTCTTC. Translation: CSAVGTSGINEQFF.

As regards this clonotype: A much bigger clone sits one base away, suggesting this may be a read error. The chain couples TRBV5-1 to TRBJ2-3; possible D gene TRBD1, 7 bases. The V gene lost 6 bases and the J gene lost 5 bases, with 16 bases spanning the gap. Germline assignment: CDR1 SGHRS and CDR2 YFSETQ. The CDR3 has 14 amino acids. The CDR3 sequence: CASNPGDRVDTQYF. The CDR3 DNA reads TGCGCCAGCAACCCGGGGGACAGAGTAGATACGCAGTATTTT.

The chain employs TRBV3-1 and TRBJ2-5; 14 nucleotides match TRBD2. This CDR3 contains 16 residues. CDR1 LGHDT and CDR2 YNNKEL come from the germline V gene (reference sequence). The J segment lost 5 bases and the V segment lost 3 bases, leaving 5 bases of the junction unmatched. The CDR3 nucleotides are TGTGCCAGCAGCCAGACTAGCGGGAGGGGTCTGGAGACCCAGTACTTC. It encodes CASSQTSGRGLETQYF.